This TCR beta chain was observed in a study of control samples from healthy donors and cancer patients. Only one count was recorded for this clone. Produced via immunoSEQ multiplex PCR; TCRdb's table is partial and in-frame only. The data hold over 85,000 clones, with 80% to 95% observed a single time. Sequencing was performed on blood. This clonotype originated in a woman in her 30s in good health.

CDR3 sequence reads: CASSLSQSSNQPQHF. The CDR3 DNA is TGTGCCAGCAGTTTGTCACAGTCTAGCAATCAGCCCCAGCATTTT. The chain couples TRBV27 to TRBJ1-5; D not certain. CDR3 size: 15 residues. The germline CDR1 and CDR2 sequences are MNHEY and SMNVEV (reference sequence). Trimming stripped 3 bases from V and 0 bases from J, with 9 bases between.